Following are 18 T cell receptor beta chains from one sample sequenced in a study of regulatory T cells in long-lasting Graves disease. Investigators prepared the TCR beta libraries by applying iRepertoire HTBI primers and Arm-PCR of CDR3 regions. TCRdb re-called the multiplex PCR reads with MiXCR, one entry per CDR3 protein. The sample shows 350,000 to 500,000 distinct CDR3 sequences, around 20% of them seen only once. Noted time point: persistent/refractory GD, antithyroid drugs over 5 years with positive TRAb. Making the TCR library involved RNA that had been extracted from PBMCs. The source was peripheral blood mononuclear cells (PBMCs), collected when the disease was refractory, from a patient treated with antithyroid drugs. All receptors come from a female donor with Graves disease.

Of note for this clonotype: This may come from a read error, since a much larger clone is one base off. The chain couples TRBV6-9 to TRBJ1-4, with a weak D call TRBD1 (5 bases). The CDR3 covers 16 residues. CDR1 is MNHGY and CDR2 is SVAAGI in the germline V gene. Trimming took 3 bases from V and 4 from J, leaving 15 bases between them. The CDR3 spells CASSYSLGRINEKLFF. As DNA, the CDR3 is TGTGCCAGCAGTTACTCCCTGGGACGGATTAATGAAAAACTGTTTTTT.

As regards this clonotype: The junction shows a germline mismatch at one end, possibly a read error. The chain recombines TRBV4-2 with TRBJ2-5, with 7 bases lining up with TRBD2. Germline lookup yields CDR1 LGHNA and CDR2 YNFKEQ. This CDR3 comprises 14 residues. CDR3 DNA: TGTGACAGCAGCCAATGGGGGGGTCAAGAGACCCAGTACTTC. Protein product: CDSSQWGGQETQYF.

This clonotype was counted a few times. The chain is built from TRBV3-1 and TRBJ1-1, with a tentative D call TRBD1 (6 bases). The CDR3 is made up of 14 amino acids. Germline V gene sequence: CDR1 LGHDT, CDR2 YNNKEL (reference sequence). V dropped 0 bases and J dropped 7 bases, with 12 bases sitting between them. CDR3 loop: CASSQEGGLGEAFF. CDR3 nucleotide sequence: TGTGCCAGCAGCCAAGAAGGGGGACTCGGTGAAGCTTTCTTT.

A few counts support this clonotype. This rearrangement joins TRBV20-1 to TRBJ2-4, with D tentatively TRBD1 or TRBD2 (5 bases each). The CDR3 runs 15 residues. Trimming shortened V by 5 bases and J by 0 bases, and 14 bases separated the two germline ends. Germline loops: CDR1 DFQATT, CDR2 SNEGSKA (reference sequence). The DNA of the CDR3 is TGCAGTGCTCAAATTACGGGGCTAGCCAAAAACATTCAGTACTTC. Protein: CSAQITGLAKNIQYF.

The chain carries TRBV29-1 and TRBJ2-5; 8 nucleotides match TRBD2. This CDR3 is built from 14 residues. V was pared by 6 bases and J by 1 base, with 7 bases of the junction left unmatched. Germline V CDR1 and CDR2: SQVTM, ANQGSEA. In DNA, the CDR3 is TGCAGCGTGTCCATAGCGGGAACCCAAGAGACCCAGTACTTC. Translated, it gives CSVSIAGTQETQYF.

This clonotype was detected ten times or more. Written as DNA, the CDR3 is TGCAGCGTTAGTTTTGGGATGAACACTGAAGCTTTCTTT. Amino acids: CSVSFGMNTEAFF. This chain uses TRBV29-1 with TRBJ1-1; D gene unclear. This CDR3 contains 13 residues. CDR1 SQVTM and CDR2 ANQGSEA come from the germline V gene. V was clipped by 5 bases and J by 0 bases, with 10 bases between them.

The rearrangement uses TRBV9 and TRBJ2-1, with 8 bases that match TRBD2. The CDR3 consists of 16 residues. J lost 4 bases, V lost 0 bases, and 6 bases had no gene match. Per the germline V gene, CDR1 is SGDLS and CDR2 is YYNGEE. In nucleotides, the CDR3 is TGTGCCAGCAGCGTAGAGGCGGGAGGACAATACAATGAGCAGTTCTTC. Amino acids: CASSVEAGGQYNEQFF. Variable domain in full (rest from reference TRBV9 and TRBJ2-1): DSGVTQTPKHLITATGQRVTLRCSPRSGDLSVYWYQQSLDQGLQFLIQYYNGEERAKGNILERFSAQQFPDLHSELNLSSLELGDSALYFCASSVEAGGQYNEQFFGPGTRLTVL.

This clonotype was detected many times. The chain links TRBV11-2 to TRBJ1-1; TRBD1 is a possible D gene (6 bases). The germline gives CDR1 SGHAT, CDR2 FQNNGV. Trimming pared 0 bases from V and 5 bases from J, leaving 10 bases between. This CDR3 has 14 residues. CDR3 region: CASSLEPQGTEAFF. CDR3 sequence (DNA): TGTGCCAGCAGCTTAGAACCGCAGGGGACTGAAGCTTTCTTT.

The chain is built from TRBV11-1 and TRBJ2-7, with 10 bases that match TRBD2. V shed 7 bases and J 2 bases; nucleotides not matched to a gene: 14. Germline V CDR1 and CDR2: SGHAT, FQDESV (reference sequence). This CDR3 comprises 17 residues. CDR3 residues: CASTLLAGVEPPYEQYF. For the CDR3, the DNA is TGTGCCAGCACCCTCCTAGCGGGAGTGGAGCCCCCCTACGAGCAGTACTTC.

This clonotype was counted ten times or more. The chain joins TRBV3-1 to TRBJ1-1, with D possibly matching TRBD1 (5 bases). Trimming removed 5 bases from V and 2 bases from J, with 15 bases in between. Germline assignment: CDR1 LGHDT and CDR2 YNNKEL (reference sequence). The CDR3 is 15 amino acids. CDR3 nucleotides: TGTGCCAGCAGCGTTACGGGACTAACAAACACTGAAGCTTTCTTT. It specifies CASSVTGLTNTEAFF.

This clonotype appeared many times. The CDR3 here is CASRITGTATYEQYF. CDR3 DNA sequence: TGTGCCAGCAGGATCACCGGGACAGCTACCTACGAGCAGTACTTC. The chain employs TRBV28 and TRBJ2-7; 7 bases are shared with TRBD1. The length of the CDR3 is 15 residues. The V gene end was trimmed by 6 bases and the J gene end by 2 bases; junction bases not matched to a gene: 10. From germline, CDR1 is MDHEN and CDR2 SYDVKM.

This rearrangement joins TRBV6-1 to TRBJ2-1; 12 nucleotides line up with TRBD2. The CDR3 spans 18 residues. The junction had 11 bases not matched to a gene; V was cut back by 8 bases and J by 0 bases. Germline-derived CDR1 and CDR2 are MNHNS and SASEGT. CDR3 coding DNA: TGTGCCAGCGCCCCTGGACTAGCGGGAAGGATCTCCTACAATGAGCAGTTCTTC. Amino acids: CASAPGLAGRISYNEQFF.

About this clonotype: A single base separates this from a much larger clone, so it may be a read error. In nucleotides, the CDR3 is TGTGCCAGCAGTGAGGCCCGTCGGTACTACGAGCAGTACTTC. Protein product: CASSEARRYYEQYF. The chain uses TRBV12-3 or TRBV12-4 and TRBJ2-7; no definite D call. Trimming took 5 bases from V and 3 from J, leaving 14 bases between them. This CDR3 is built from 14 residues.

This clonotype was found a few times. The V and J genes are TRBV12-3 or TRBV12-4 and TRBJ2-2, with 9 bases aligning to TRBD2. The CDR3 is 15 amino acids. J gave up 7 bases and V 3 bases, and 6 bases lay outside the gene matches. The CDR3 reads CASSLREGRGGELFF. In nucleotides, the CDR3 is TGTGCCAGCAGTTTGCGGGAGGGCCGGGGCGGGGAGCTGTTTTTT.

V gene TRBV11-2 combines with J gene TRBJ1-1; 12 nucleotides match TRBD1. Germline V gives CDR1 SGHAT, CDR2 FQNNGV. The CDR3 totals 17 residues. The V gene end was trimmed by 5 bases and the J gene end by 0 bases; junction bases not matched to a gene: 7. This CDR3 is CASSIWDRGRVNTEAFF. In DNA form, the CDR3 reads TGTGCCAGCAGCATATGGGACAGGGGGCGGGTGAACACTGAAGCTTTCTTT.

This clonotype showed up just a few times. This chain uses TRBV3-1 with TRBJ1-2, with D possibly being TRBD1 (5 bases). The CDR3 runs 14 residues. CDR1 and CDR2 (germline): LGHDT, YNNKEL (reference sequence). V lost 5 bases and J 4 bases, leaving 14 bases between the germline ends. CDR3 region: CASSIRDRSYGYTF. CDR3 nucleotide sequence: TGTGCCAGCAGCATCCGGGACCGCTCCTATGGCTACACCTTC. Based on the CDR3 plus reference TRBV3-1 and TRBJ1-2, the full variable domain is DTAVSQTPKYLVTQMGNDKSIKCEQNLGHDTMYWYKQDSKKFLKIMFSYNNKELIINETVPNRFSPKSPDKAHLNLHINSLELGDSAVYFCASSIRDRSYGYTFGSGTRLTVV.

J is TRBJ1-5 and V is TRBV6-1; D unclear. The length of the CDR3 is 13 residues. V shed 5 bases and J shed 3 bases, with 8 bases lying between them. The germline CDR1 and CDR2 sequences are MNHNS and SASEGT. CDR3 in DNA: TGTGCCAGCAGTATGGGTTACAATCAGCCCCAGCATTTT. Translating it yields CASSMGYNQPQHF.

This clonotype has only one observation. A single base separates this from a much larger clone, so it may be a read error. This chain connects TRBV6-2 or TRBV6-3 to TRBJ1-2; D is possibly TRBD1 (5 bases). The germline V and J ends were trimmed by 7 bases and 8 bases, with 17 bases remaining between them. The CDR3 is 13 amino acids. In germline, CDR1 is MNHEY, CDR2 SVGEGT. CDR3 sequence reads: CASIRDGLSGYTF. The DNA of the CDR3 is TGTGCCAGCATACGGGACGGACTATCCGGCTACACCTTC.